A single T cell receptor (beta chain) is shown here with its context. This clonotype came up a few times. Which antigen it targets is not known. Base qualities are not at hand, and no much larger clone is one base apart. The data are from a study of T-cell reconstitution after alpha-beta-depleted transplantation in children (dated by TCRdb to 2016 to 2017). Some background on the complete study: T-cell immune reconstitution after TCRalphabeta/CD19-depleted allogeneic hematopoietic cell transplantation in children was quantitatively tracked in the study by means of TCR repertoire profiling. The paper as a whole reports these results and caveats: In some patients, the high TCRbeta diversity seen at day 60 was put down to recipient T cells and intrathymic progenitors that had survived conditioning. The apparently early recovery of alphabetaT-cell counts about two months after transplant reportedly depended on only several hundred rapidly expanded clones that came from non-depleted graft cells. Hyperexpanded clone frequencies declined over subsequent months; after one year, T-cell counts and TCRbeta diversity were mostly attributed to newly produced T cells.

The CDR3, from cysteine to phenylalanine, totals 13 residues. The DNA shown is the 39-base CDR3, in frame from base 1. V and J lose 4 bases and 6 bases, and a span of 14 bases separates them. CDR1 SGHRS and CDR2 YFSETQ are derived from the germline V gene. To prepare the library, PCR was applied. The reads were generated on an Illumina HiSeq 2500. Molecular barcoding was employed in the preparation of TCR libraries, with unique molecular identifiers being used to normalize TCRbeta repertoire quantification. The public reads were run again by TCRdb, first through fastp at Q25 and then through MiXCR, and only productive beta chains were kept. Duplicate CDR3 protein sequences are folded into a single record with the most common DNA and genes. Within this sample are 700,000 to 950,000 distinct CDR3 sequences, with 16% of them counted one time only. The top ten constitute around 5.3% of the sample. The treatment or condition label here, explained by the study, means: allogeneic hematopoietic cell transplantation with graft depleted of TCRalphabeta T cells and CD19 B cells. TCRalphabeta/CD19-depleted allogeneic hematopoietic cell grafts were given to the transplant recipients, all of whom were children.

The receptor was isolated from a male patient between 10 and 17 years old who had a stem cell transplant for acute lymphoblastic leukemia, so the T cells may come from the graft donor. The chain employs TRBV5-1 and TRBJ2-7, and possibly TRBD1, on 6 matching bases. Sample: PBMCs, mostly from graft donor cells, taken 360 days after TCRalphabeta/CD19-depleted stem cell transplant. The encoded CDR3 is CASSRPTGTEQYF. The DNA sequence reads TGCGCCAGCAGCCGGCCGACAGGAACCGAGCAGTACTTC.